The 31 T cell receptor beta chains in this list originate from one sample, sequenced in a study of CD8 T cells in ankylosing spondylitis. Each CDR3 protein is one row after TCRdb ran MiXCR on the 5' RACE reads. This repertoire shows some 200,000 distinct CDR3 sequences, roughly 20% found once; its top ten account for approximately 4.3%. The sample taken for sequencing was blood, either unsorted or a sorted T cell fraction (not recorded which). The receptors derive from a male donor aged 10-30 years with ankylosing spondylitis or in good health (not recorded which).

This clonotype was seen many times. The gene calls are TRBV27 and TRBJ2-3; a weak D match, TRBD2 (5 bases). CDR1 and CDR2 (germline): MNHEY, SMNVEV (reference sequence). The CDR3 extends over 14 amino acids. Trimming stripped 0 bases from V and 6 bases from J, with 10 bases between. The CDR3 sequence: CASSLSGSGDTQYF. The CDR3 bases are TGTGCCAGCAGTTTATCGGGGTCGGGGGATACGCAGTATTTT.

This clonotype has a count of ten or more. The chain uses TRBV27 and TRBJ2-4; maybe TRBD1 (6 bases). This CDR3 region has 15 residues. The germline CDR1 and CDR2 sequences are MNHEY and SMNVEV (reference sequence). Trimming cost V 3 bases and J 0 bases, with 9 bases left between them. Here the CDR3 reads CASSFQGQAKNIQYF. The CDR3 region has the DNA TGTGCCAGCAGTTTCCAGGGGCAAGCCAAAAACATTCAGTACTTC.

There are many counts of this clonotype. The chain joins TRBV30 to TRBJ1-1, with no clear D. CDR3 size: 12 residues. The V gene lost 1 base and the J gene lost 5 bases, with 8 bases spanning the gap. CDR1 is GTSNPN and CDR2 is SVGIG in the germline V gene (reference sequence). The CDR3 nucleotides are TGTGCCTGGAGTGGGGAGACAACTGAAGCTTTCTTT. It encodes CAWSGETTEAFF.

This clonotype has a handful of counts. J is TRBJ1-2 and V is TRBV20-1; D is ambiguous. The V end was cut by 3 bases, the J end by 2 bases, with 13 bases between. The germline gives CDR1 DFQATT, CDR2 SNEGSKA (reference sequence). The CDR3 spans 14 residues. The CDR3 region is CSARKVGGNYGYTF. In DNA, the CDR3 is TGCAGTGCTAGGAAGGTGGGAGGAAACTATGGCTACACCTTC.

This clonotype showed up many times. The CDR3 reads CASSLDLDRAVDTGELFF. As DNA, the CDR3 is TGTGCCAGCAGCCTCGACTTGGACAGGGCGGTGGACACCGGGGAGCTGTTTTTT. The V and J genes are TRBV4-2 and TRBJ2-2, with TRBD1 matching 8 bases. J was trimmed by 3 bases and V by 4 bases; bases with no gene match: 13. Germline lookup yields CDR1 LGHNA and CDR2 YNFKEQ. The CDR3 consists of 18 residues.

This clonotype was recorded many times. This chain connects TRBV30 to TRBJ2-7; TRBD1 is a possible D gene (6 bases). Per germline, CDR1 GTSNPN and CDR2 SVGIG (reference sequence). The CDR3 has 12 amino acids. With 3 bases removed from V and 2 bases from J, the gap between germline ends came to 8 bases. The DNA for the CDR3 is TGTGCCTGGAGCGAGGGGGCCTACGAGCAGTACTTC. Translation: CAWSEGAYEQYF.

The V call is TRBV20-1, the J call TRBJ2-1, with TRBD2 identical over 10 bases. In germline, CDR1 is DFQATT, CDR2 SNEGSKA (reference sequence). The V gene end was trimmed by 3 bases and the J gene end by 0 bases; junction bases not matched to a gene: 5. The CDR3 has 16 amino acids. CDR3 in DNA: TGCAGTGCTAGTTCTCCTAGCGGGAGCTCCTACAATGAGCAGTTCTTC. Its protein is CSASSPSGSSYNEQFF.

The chain combines TRBV4-2 with TRBJ1-4; no firm D call. Trimming left V 0 bases short and J 12 bases short, with 11 bases between. Germline lookup yields CDR1 LGHNA and CDR2 YNFKEQ. This CDR3 has 13 residues. The CDR3 region is CASSQDISLELFF. In DNA form, the CDR3 reads TGTGCCAGCAGCCAAGATATTTCGTTGGAACTGTTTTTT.

This clonotype was found many times. The V and J genes are TRBV30 and TRBJ1-5, with 7 nucleotides matching TRBD1. This CDR3 region has 12 residues. The V segment lost 2 bases and the J segment 5 bases; nucleotides outside the gene matches: 0. Germline-derived CDR1 and CDR2 are GTSNPN and SVGIG (reference sequence). The CDR3, as DNA: TGTGCCTGGAGTACAGGGGATCAGCCCCAGCATTTT. It encodes CAWSTGDQPQHF.

Many counts were recorded for this clonotype. This chain links TRBV6-5 with TRBJ2-7; D is uncertain. In germline, CDR1 is MNHEY, CDR2 SVGAGI. With 1 base removed from V and 0 bases from J, the gap between germline ends came to 7 bases. The CDR3 is 14 residues long. The CDR3 here is CASSYFPGSYEQYF. CDR3 DNA sequence: TGTGCCAGCAGTTACTTTCCAGGCTCCTACGAGCAGTACTTC.

The table lists this clonotype with a few counts. The J gene is TRBJ2-3, the V gene TRBV27; TRBD1 matches at 7 bases. The CDR3 consists of 15 residues. Trimming took 0 bases from V and 3 from J; bases not matched to a gene: 3. CDR1 and CDR2 (germline): MNHEY, SMNVEV (reference sequence). This CDR3 reads CASSLSRQGTDTQYF. As DNA, the CDR3 is TGTGCCAGCAGTTTATCAAGACAGGGAACAGATACGCAGTATTTT.

There are many counts of this clonotype. The rearrangement uses TRBV20-1 and TRBJ2-5; maybe TRBD2 (6 bases). Trimming shortened V by 5 bases and J by 6 bases, and 22 bases separated the two germline ends. CDR1 is DFQATT, CDR2 SNEGSKA, per germline (reference sequence). This CDR3 spans 15 amino acids. The CDR3 DNA reads as TGCAGTGCTTCAACGCTACTAGCATCCAGGCAGACCCAGTACTTC. Translating gives CSASTLLASRQTQYF.

This clonotype was seen ten or more times. V gene TRBV11-3 combines with J gene TRBJ2-5, with D uncertain. The V end was cut by 2 bases, the J end by 5 bases, with 9 bases between. The CDR3 consists of 13 residues. CDR1 and CDR2 (germline): SGHNT, YENEEA. DNA for the CDR3: TGTGCCAGCAGCTTACGGGTTTGGGAGACCCAGTACTTC. Protein: CASSLRVWETQYF.

The CDR3 DNA is TGTGCCAGCAGTTCTCTGGGTTATAGCAATCAGCCCCAGCATTTT. As protein: CASSSLGYSNQPQHF. The chain joins TRBV12-3 or TRBV12-4 to TRBJ1-5; no definite D call. V lost 4 bases and J 0 bases, leaving 10 bases between the germline ends. This CDR3 is built from 15 residues.

This clonotype came up many times. V is TRBV30 and J is TRBJ2-7; 10 bases line up with TRBD2. The germline CDR1 and CDR2 sequences are GTSNPN and SVGIG (reference sequence). J gave up 6 bases and V 2 bases, and 10 bases lay outside the gene matches. The CDR3 covers 15 residues. CDR3 residues: CAWSLGSGRAPEQYF. CDR3 in DNA: TGTGCCTGGAGTCTGGGAAGCGGGAGGGCCCCCGAGCAGTACTTC.

There are many counts of this clonotype. This rearrangement joins TRBV12-3 or TRBV12-4 to TRBJ2-1; D is uncertain. Trimming took off 5 bases at V and 9 bases at J, with 14 bases between the two ends. The CDR3 has 13 residues. CDR3 nucleotides: TGTGCCAGCAGTCCAGCAGAGGAAGGTGAGCAGTTCTTC. Its protein is CASSPAEEGEQFF.

This clonotype was counted ten times or more. J is TRBJ2-7 and V is TRBV15; 8 nucleotides agree with TRBD1. The CDR3 runs 13 residues. Germline V gene data show CDR1 as LNHNV and CDR2 as YYDKDF (reference sequence). With 4 bases clipped from V and 2 bases from J, the junction kept 1 base outside the gene matches. The CDR3 protein is CATSTRGPYEQYF. The CDR3 nucleotides read TGTGCCACCAGCACCAGGGGGCCCTACGAGCAGTACTTC.

This clonotype occurred many times. The chain couples TRBV5-1 to TRBJ2-2; D might be TRBD1 (6 bases). V lost 3 bases to trimming and J lost 2 bases, with 17 bases between them. The CDR3 covers 17 residues. The germline gives CDR1 SGHRS, CDR2 YFSETQ. The CDR3 reads CASSSSIGQLNTGELFF. The CDR3 bases are TGCGCCAGCAGCTCCTCAATTGGACAGCTAAACACCGGGGAGCTGTTTTTT.

The chain couples TRBV20-1 to TRBJ2-7; the match to TRBD1 covers 7 bases. This CDR3 region has 15 residues. Germline CDR1 reads DFQATT; CDR2 reads SNEGSKA (reference sequence). Trimming took 1 base from V and 4 from J; bases not matched to a gene: 10. CDR3 loop: CSARGRQGGQYEQYF. CDR3 nucleotides: TGCAGTGCTAGAGGCCGACAGGGTGGGCAATACGAGCAGTACTTC.

This clonotype was recorded at least ten times. This chain joins TRBV7-9 and TRBJ2-7, with 7 bases fitting TRBD1. The CDR3 is 13 amino acids. The germline V gene has CDR1 SEHNR and CDR2 FQNEAQ (reference sequence). The ends lost 6 bases at V and 3 bases at J; junction bases unmatched: 5. The CDR3 DNA reads TGTGCCAGCAGGAAGGGACAGCACTACGAGCAGTACTTC. Protein product: CASRKGQHYEQYF.

This clonotype appeared many times. The chain recombines TRBV12-3 or TRBV12-4 with TRBJ1-4, with D unclear. V lost 2 bases and J 7 bases, leaving 11 bases between the germline ends. This CDR3 region has 14 residues. CDR3: CASSLLATGEKLFF. The CDR3 DNA reads as TGTGCCAGCAGTTTACTCGCAACGGGTGAAAAACTGTTTTTT.

The chain combines TRBV23-1 with TRBJ2-7, with D uncertain. TRBV23-1 is identified as an open reading frame with a role that is uncertain. V lost 7 bases to trimming and J lost 3 bases, with 4 bases between them. This CDR3 region has 10 residues. The CDR3 here is CASNHYEQYV. The CDR3 DNA reads TGCGCCAGCAACCACTACGAGCAGTACGTC.

This clonotype was seen ten or more times. The genes are TRBV2 and TRBJ2-5; 10 nucleotides line up with TRBD1. The CDR3 runs 14 residues. V was clipped by 6 bases and J by 5 bases; unmatched bases: 6. Germline V CDR1 and CDR2: SNHLY, FYNNEI. CDR3: CASRIGQGGETQYF. CDR3 DNA: TGTGCCAGCAGGATCGGACAGGGGGGCGAGACCCAGTACTTC.

Many counts were recorded for this clonotype. The CDR3 region has the DNA TGTGCCAGCAGTTACTCGATTAGAGCCGAGTCCGGGGAGCTGTTTTTT. It yields the protein CASSYSIRAESGELFF. The gene calls are TRBV6-6 and TRBJ2-2; no definite D call. The germline V and J ends were trimmed by 0 bases and 6 bases, with 14 bases remaining between them. Looked up from germline, CDR1 is MNHNY and CDR2 is SVGAGI (reference sequence). The CDR3 extends over 16 amino acids.

At least ten counts were recorded for this clonotype. V usage is TRBV5-6 and J usage is TRBJ2-3; D unresolved. The V gene's germline CDR1 is SGHDT and CDR2 YYEEEE. This CDR3 has 16 residues. Trimming stripped 4 bases from V and 2 bases from J, with 17 bases between. This CDR3 is CASSRSTILITDTQYF. CDR3 sequence (DNA): TGTGCCAGCAGCCGCTCAACTATCCTGATCACAGATACGCAGTATTTT.

The gene calls are TRBV5-1 and TRBJ2-1; the D is unclear. Trimming took off 0 bases at V and 8 bases at J, with 12 bases between the two ends. Germline lookup yields CDR1 SGHRS and CDR2 YFSETQ. This CDR3 region has 14 residues. In DNA, the CDR3 is TGCGCCAGCAGCTTGGGGTCTCGAGTGGATGAGCAGTTCTTC. Translation gives CASSLGSRVDEQFF.

This clonotype appeared many times. V and J are TRBV5-1 and TRBJ2-3; D is unclear. V was pared by 0 bases and J by 3 bases, with 2 bases between. This CDR3 comprises 12 residues. CDR1 is SGHRS, CDR2 YFSETQ, per germline. This CDR3 is CASSLDTDTQYF. The CDR3 coding sequence is TGCGCCAGCAGCTTGGATACAGATACGCAGTATTTT.

The V gene is TRBV11-2, the J gene TRBJ2-1, with D uncertain. Germline lookup yields CDR1 SGHAT and CDR2 FQNNGV. This CDR3 is built from 13 residues. V gave up 1 base and J gave up 10 bases, with 11 bases separating them. In DNA, the CDR3 is TGTGCCAGCAGCTTAGGTTCGGTGGAGGAGCAGTTCTTC. This codes for CASSLGSVEEQFF.

This clonotype has ten or more counts. The chain couples TRBV12-3 or TRBV12-4 to TRBJ2-4; the D gene is possibly TRBD2 (5 bases). The V end lost 3 bases, the J end lost 7 bases, and 13 bases lay between the germline ends. The CDR3 totals 14 residues. This chain's CDR3 is CASSLGSGRNIQYF. In nucleotides, the CDR3 is TGTGCCAGCAGTTTGGGGAGTGGGCGGAACATTCAGTACTTC.

At least ten counts were recorded for this clonotype. The genes are TRBV20-1 and TRBJ2-2; 8 bases are shared with TRBD1. The CDR3 loop spans 14 amino acids. With 6 bases clipped from V and 1 base from J, the junction kept 4 bases outside the gene matches. Looked up from germline, CDR1 is DFQATT and CDR2 is SNEGSKA (reference sequence). CDR3 DNA sequence: TGCAGTGCCCTAGGACAGGGGAACACCGGGGAGCTGTTTTTT. Translated: CSALGQGNTGELFF.

The sample holds many counts of this clonotype. The rearrangement joins TRBV27 to TRBJ2-7; no reliable D call. There are 13 residues in the CDR3. Trimming shortened V by 2 bases and J by 0 bases, and 5 bases separated the two germline ends. The germline V gene has CDR1 MNHEY and CDR2 SMNVEV (reference sequence). The CDR3 nucleotides are TGTGCCAGCAGTTTAGTGCGCTCCTACGAGCAGTACTTC. It translates to CASSLVRSYEQYF.